This T cell receptor beta chain was retrieved from a study of T cell responses to AZD1222 COVID-19 vaccine. Repertoires were generated with immunoSEQ multiplex PCR, while TCRdb's copy carries only in-frame clones and drops some. The data show 150,000 or so clones, approximately 93% seen once. CDR3 length: 15 amino acids. Germline-derived CDR1 and CDR2 are LNHDA and SQIVND (reference sequence). This TCR came from an adult in good health. The J gene is TRBJ1-2, the V gene TRBV19; no firm D call. Sequencing used peripheral blood, obtained on day 0 of AZD1222 vaccination. DNA for the CDR3: TGTGCTAGTGGCGAAAGCAACAGAGAGAACTATGGCTACACCTTC. Amino acid sequence: CASGESNRENYGYTF.